The next 13 T cell receptor beta chains were all read from a single sample in a study of identifying expanded T cells in peripheral blood. Sequencing was performed with immunoSEQ multiplex PCR; in TCRdb, only in-frame clones are kept and a portion is missing. The data contain more than 75,000 clones, around nine tenths of them singletons. Specimen: blood. All receptors come from a person aged 18 to 75 in good health.

A single count supports this clone. The genes are TRBV28 and TRBJ1-1; 7 bases match TRBD1. The CDR3 spans 14 residues. V was pared by 6 bases and J by 4 bases, with 8 bases of the junction left unmatched. CDR1 is MDHEN and CDR2 is SYDVKM in the germline V gene. DNA for the CDR3: TGTGCCAGCAGCCAAGGGGGCCTGGGCACTGAAGCTTTCTTT. Translating gives CASSQGGLGTEAFF.

CDR3 nucleotides: TGTGCCAGCAGCCTGGGACAGGGACTGAAGACCCAGTACTTC. This codes for CASSLGQGLKTQYF. The genes are TRBV2 and TRBJ2-5; 9 bases match TRBD1. This CDR3 has 14 amino acids. The V segment lost 6 bases and the J segment 6 bases; nucleotides outside the gene matches: 8. In germline, CDR1 is SNHLY, CDR2 FYNNEI.

The genes are TRBV6-5 and TRBJ1-2; 8 bases fit TRBD1. Trimming at V came to 5 bases and at J to 8 bases, leaving 10 bases not matched to a gene. CDR3 length: 14 residues. Germline V gives CDR1 MNHEY, CDR2 SVGAGI. The CDR3 here is CASSPLDRAYGYTF. CDR3 DNA sequence: TGTGCCAGCAGTCCCCTGGACAGGGCATACGGCTACACCTTC.

The chain links TRBV18 to TRBJ2-7; TRBD1 aligns across 7 bases. CDR1 is KGHSH and CDR2 is LQKENI in the germline V gene. The CDR3 covers 15 residues. V shed 3 bases, J shed 4 bases, and the junction held 9 bases outside the gene matches. CDR3 DNA: TGTGCCAGCTCACCTTCCCGGGACAGAAATTACGAGCAGTACTTC. It is translated as CASSPSRDRNYEQYF.

In its sample, this clone was seen a few times. The V gene is TRBV19, the J gene TRBJ2-2, with D possibly being TRBD1 (5 bases). This CDR3 contains 14 residues. V was trimmed by 6 bases and J by 5 bases, leaving 13 bases between them. Germline assignment: CDR1 LNHDA and CDR2 SQIVND (reference sequence). The CDR3 region is CASRSDSSTGELFF. In DNA form, the CDR3 reads TGTGCCAGTAGAAGCGACAGTTCAACCGGGGAGCTGTTTTTT.

The CDR3 sequence: CASSLDRGQDQPQHF. CDR3 DNA: TGTGCCAGCAGCCTAGACAGGGGGCAGGATCAGCCCCAGCATTTT. The chain carries TRBV27 and TRBJ1-5; 10 bases line up with TRBD1. Unmatched junction bases numbered 7, after V lost 6 bases and J lost 5 bases. The CDR3 is 15 residues long. CDR1 MNHEY and CDR2 SMNVEV come from the germline V gene (reference sequence).

This clone came up a few times. The chain couples TRBV5-1 to TRBJ1-2, with 8 positions matching TRBD1. The ends lost 3 bases at V and 8 bases at J; junction bases unmatched: 6. This CDR3 has 13 amino acids. CDR1 is SGHRS and CDR2 is YFSETQ in the germline V gene. Here the CDR3 DNA reads TGCGCCAGCAGCTCCCAGGGGGCCGGGGGCTACACCTTC. Translation gives CASSSQGAGGYTF.

The chain carries TRBV5-1 and TRBJ1-3; 8 nucleotides line up with TRBD1. The J segment lost 4 bases and the V segment lost 4 bases, leaving 7 bases of the junction unmatched. The CDR3 spans 15 residues. In germline, CDR1 is SGHRS, CDR2 YFSETQ. This CDR3 reads CASSRDRGFGNTIYF. In DNA form, the CDR3 reads TGCGCCAGCAGCAGAGACAGGGGTTTCGGAAACACCATATATTTT.

This clone was seen a single time. V gene TRBV6-1 combines with J gene TRBJ1-1; tentatively, D is TRBD1 (5 bases). V was shortened by 0 bases and J by 3 bases, with 11 bases between the two germline ends. There are 15 residues in the CDR3. The germline CDR1 and CDR2 sequences are MNHNS and SASEGT. The CDR3 sequence: CASSEAGGAHTEAFF. For the CDR3, the DNA is TGTGCCAGCAGTGAAGCGGGAGGGGCACACACTGAAGCTTTCTTT.

This clone was counted a single time. The chain is built from TRBV28 and TRBJ1-5; 7 nucleotides match TRBD1. The germline gives CDR1 MDHEN, CDR2 SYDVKM. With V trimmed by 2 bases and J by 5 bases, 6 bases remained unmatched. This CDR3 spans 15 amino acids. CDR3 bases: TGTGCCAGCAGTTTAAGAGGGGGCGCAGATCAGCCCCAGCATTTT. It yields the protein CASSLRGGADQPQHF.

V usage is TRBV5-4 and J usage is TRBJ2-2; 8 nucleotides agree with TRBD2. Germline V CDR1 and CDR2: SGHNT, YYREEE (reference sequence). The CDR3 runs to 16 residues. With V trimmed by 2 bases and J by 0 bases, 3 bases remained unmatched. DNA for the CDR3: TGTGCCAGCAGCTTTAAGCGGGGGACGAACACCGGGGAGCTGTTTTTT. Translating it yields CASSFKRGTNTGELFF. Full variable domain (outside the CDR3, taken from reference TRBV5-4 and TRBJ2-2): ETGVTQSPTHLIKTRGQQVTLRCSSQSGHNTVSWYQQALGQGPQFIFQYYREEENGRGNFPPRFSGLQFPNYSSELNVNALELDDSALYLCASSFKRGTNTGELFFGEGSRLTVL.

This chain joins TRBV6-5 and TRBJ2-5; no clear D gene. Germline CDR1 and CDR2: MNHEY and SVGAGI. This CDR3 has 11 amino acids. The ends were cut back, 4 bases at V and 9 bases at J, with 9 bases in the middle. CDR3 loop: CASSFMGSQYF. Written as DNA, the CDR3 is TGTGCCAGCAGTTTTATGGGGTCCCAGTACTTC.

The genes are TRBV7-2 and TRBJ2-1, with TRBD2 matching over 12 bases. The CDR3 consists of 18 residues. V lost 2 bases and J lost 0; bases outside the gene matches: 5. Germline loops: CDR1 SGHTA, CDR2 FQGNSA. CDR3 nucleotides: TGTGCCAGCAGCTTATCCCGACTAGCGGGGGCCTCCTACAATGAGCAGTTCTTC. This encodes CASSLSRLAGASYNEQFF.